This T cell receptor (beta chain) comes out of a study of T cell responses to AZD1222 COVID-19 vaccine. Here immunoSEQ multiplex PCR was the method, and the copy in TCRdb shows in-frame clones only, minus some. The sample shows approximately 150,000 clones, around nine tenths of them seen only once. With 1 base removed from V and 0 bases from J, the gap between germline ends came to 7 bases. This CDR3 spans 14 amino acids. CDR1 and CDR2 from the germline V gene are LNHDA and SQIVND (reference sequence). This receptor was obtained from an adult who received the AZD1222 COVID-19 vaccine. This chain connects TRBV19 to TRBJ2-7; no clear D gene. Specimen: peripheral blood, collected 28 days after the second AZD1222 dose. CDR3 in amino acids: CASSIGRASYEQYF. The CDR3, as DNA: TGTGCCAGTAGTATAGGCAGAGCCTCCTACGAGCAGTACTTC.